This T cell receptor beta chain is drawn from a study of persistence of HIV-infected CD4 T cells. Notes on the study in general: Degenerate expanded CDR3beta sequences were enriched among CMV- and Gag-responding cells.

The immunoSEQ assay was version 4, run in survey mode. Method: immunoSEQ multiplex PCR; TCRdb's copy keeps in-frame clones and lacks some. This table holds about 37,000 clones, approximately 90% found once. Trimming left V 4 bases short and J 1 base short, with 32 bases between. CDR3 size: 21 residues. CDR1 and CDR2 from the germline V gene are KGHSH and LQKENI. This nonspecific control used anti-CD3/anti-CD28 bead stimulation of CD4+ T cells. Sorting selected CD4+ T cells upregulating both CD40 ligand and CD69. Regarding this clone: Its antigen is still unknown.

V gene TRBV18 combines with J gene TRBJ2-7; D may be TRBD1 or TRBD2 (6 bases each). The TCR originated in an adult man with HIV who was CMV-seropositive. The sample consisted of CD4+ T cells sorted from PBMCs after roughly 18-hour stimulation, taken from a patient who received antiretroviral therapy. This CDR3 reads CASSLTKQLEGVPRMSYEQYF. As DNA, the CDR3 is TGTGCCAGCTCACTCACAAAGCAGTTGGAGGGGGTCCCACGGATGTCCTACGAGCAGTACTTC.